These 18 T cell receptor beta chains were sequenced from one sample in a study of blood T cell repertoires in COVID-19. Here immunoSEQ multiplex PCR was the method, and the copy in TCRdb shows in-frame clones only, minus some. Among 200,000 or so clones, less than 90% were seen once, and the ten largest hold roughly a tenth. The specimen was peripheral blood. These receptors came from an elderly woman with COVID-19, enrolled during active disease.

The CDR3 spells CASSRFDSLNQPQHF. The CDR3 DNA sequence: TGTGCCAGCAGCCGATTCGACTCCTTAAATCAGCCCCAGCATTTT. The rearrangement uses TRBV4-2 and TRBJ1-5; no definite D call. This CDR3 region has 15 residues. Trimming cost V 4 bases and J 4 bases, with 14 bases left between them. In germline, CDR1 is LGHNA, CDR2 YNFKEQ.

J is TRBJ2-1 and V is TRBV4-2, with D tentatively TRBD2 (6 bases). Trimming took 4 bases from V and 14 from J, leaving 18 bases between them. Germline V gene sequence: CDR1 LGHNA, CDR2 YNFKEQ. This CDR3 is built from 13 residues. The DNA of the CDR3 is TGTGCCAGCAGCCCAATGGGGGGACTCCTAAAGTTCTTC. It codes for CASSPMGGLLKFF.

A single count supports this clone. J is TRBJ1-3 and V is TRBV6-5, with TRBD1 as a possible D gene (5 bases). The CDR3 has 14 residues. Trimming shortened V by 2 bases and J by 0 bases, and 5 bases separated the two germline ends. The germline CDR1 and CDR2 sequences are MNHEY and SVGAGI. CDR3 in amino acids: CASSYDSSGNTIYF. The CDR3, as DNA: TGTGCCAGCAGTTACGACAGCTCTGGAAACACCATATATTTT.

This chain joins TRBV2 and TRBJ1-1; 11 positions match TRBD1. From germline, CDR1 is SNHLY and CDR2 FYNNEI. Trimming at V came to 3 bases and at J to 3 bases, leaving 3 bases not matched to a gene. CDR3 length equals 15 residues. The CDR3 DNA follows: TGTGCCAGCAGTGAGGGGGACAGGGGGTACACTGAAGCTTTCTTT. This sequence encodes CASSEGDRGYTEAFF.

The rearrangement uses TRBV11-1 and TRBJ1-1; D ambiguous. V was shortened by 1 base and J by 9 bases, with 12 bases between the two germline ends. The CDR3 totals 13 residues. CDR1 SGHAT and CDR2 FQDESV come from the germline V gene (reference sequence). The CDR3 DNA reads TGTGCCAGCAGCTTAGGTGCTAAGGAGAAAGCTTTCTTT. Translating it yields CASSLGAKEKAFF.

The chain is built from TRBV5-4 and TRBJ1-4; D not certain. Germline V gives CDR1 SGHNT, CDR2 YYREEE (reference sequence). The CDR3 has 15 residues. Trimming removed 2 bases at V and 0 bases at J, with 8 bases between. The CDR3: CASSFRSATNEKLFF. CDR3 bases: TGTGCCAGCAGCTTCCGGAGTGCAACTAATGAAAAACTGTTTTTT.

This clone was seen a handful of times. CDR3 in amino acids: CASSPSRGSNQPQHF. CDR3 coding DNA: TGTGCCAGCAGTCCATCCCGGGGGAGCAATCAGCCCCAGCATTTT. The genes are TRBV6-5 and TRBJ1-5; a weak D match, TRBD1 (5 bases). V was shortened by 5 bases and J by 1 base, with 12 bases between the two germline ends. CDR1 and CDR2 (germline): MNHEY, SVGAGI. The CDR3 loop spans 15 amino acids.

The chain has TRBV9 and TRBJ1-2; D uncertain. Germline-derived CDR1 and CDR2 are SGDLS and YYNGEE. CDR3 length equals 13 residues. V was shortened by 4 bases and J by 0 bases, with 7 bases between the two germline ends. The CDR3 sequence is CASSMSSNYGYTF. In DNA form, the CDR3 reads TGTGCCAGCAGCATGAGTTCTAACTATGGCTACACCTTC.

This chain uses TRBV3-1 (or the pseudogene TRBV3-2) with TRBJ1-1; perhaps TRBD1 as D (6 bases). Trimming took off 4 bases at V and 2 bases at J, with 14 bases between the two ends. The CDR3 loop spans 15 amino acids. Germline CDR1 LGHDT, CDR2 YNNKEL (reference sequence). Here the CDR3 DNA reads TGTGCCAGCAGCCCCTTCACAGGGACAAACACTGAAGCTTTCTTT. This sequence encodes CASSPFTGTNTEAFF.

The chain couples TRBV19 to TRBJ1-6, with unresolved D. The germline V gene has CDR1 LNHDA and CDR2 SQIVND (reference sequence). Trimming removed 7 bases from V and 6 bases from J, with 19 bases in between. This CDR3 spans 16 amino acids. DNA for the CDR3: TGTGCCAGTACCCCAGTCGGGTCTGCGAGTAATTCACCCCTCCACTTT. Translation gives CASTPVGSASNSPLHF. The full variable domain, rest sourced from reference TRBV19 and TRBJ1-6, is DGGITQSPKYLFRKEGQNVTLSCEQNLNHDAMYWYRQDPGQGLRLIYYSQIVNDFQKGDIAEGYSVSREKKESFPLTVTSAQKNPTAFYLCASTPVGSASNSPLHFGNGTRLTVT.

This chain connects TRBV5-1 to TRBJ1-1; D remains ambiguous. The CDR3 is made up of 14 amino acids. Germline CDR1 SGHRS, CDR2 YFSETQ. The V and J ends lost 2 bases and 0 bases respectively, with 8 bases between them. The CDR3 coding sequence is TGCGCCAGCAGCTTAGCCGCTATGAACACTGAAGCTTTCTTT. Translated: CASSLAAMNTEAFF.

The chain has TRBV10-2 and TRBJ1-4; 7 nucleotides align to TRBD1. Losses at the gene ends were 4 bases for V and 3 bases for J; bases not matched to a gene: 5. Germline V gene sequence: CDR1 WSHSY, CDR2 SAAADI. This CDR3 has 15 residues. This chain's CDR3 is CASSASGQSNEKLFF. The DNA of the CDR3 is TGCGCCAGCAGTGCTTCGGGACAGTCTAATGAAAAACTGTTTTTT.

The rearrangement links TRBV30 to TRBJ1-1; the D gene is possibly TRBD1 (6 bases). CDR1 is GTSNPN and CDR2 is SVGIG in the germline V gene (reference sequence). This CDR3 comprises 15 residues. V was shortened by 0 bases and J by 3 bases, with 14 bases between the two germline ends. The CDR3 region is CAWSVPGRGDTEAFF. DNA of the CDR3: TGTGCCTGGAGTGTACCGGGCAGGGGAGACACTGAAGCTTTCTTT.

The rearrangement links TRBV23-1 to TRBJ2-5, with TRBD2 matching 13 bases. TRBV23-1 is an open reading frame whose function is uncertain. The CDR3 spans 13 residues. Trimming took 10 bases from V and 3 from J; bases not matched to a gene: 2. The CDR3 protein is CAIGTSGEETQYF. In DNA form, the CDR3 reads TGCGCCATCGGGACTAGCGGGGAAGAGACCCAGTACTTC.

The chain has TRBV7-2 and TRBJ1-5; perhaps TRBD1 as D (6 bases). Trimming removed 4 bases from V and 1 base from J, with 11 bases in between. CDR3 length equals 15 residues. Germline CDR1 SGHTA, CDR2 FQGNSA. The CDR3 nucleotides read TGTGCCAGCAGCTCTGGGGGCGCGAGCAATCAGCCCCAGCATTTT. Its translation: CASSSGGASNQPQHF. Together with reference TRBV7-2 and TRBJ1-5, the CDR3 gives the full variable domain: GAGVSQSPSNKVTEKGKDVELRCDPISGHTALYWYRQSLGQGLEFLIYFQGNSAPDKSGLPSDRFSAERTGGSVSTLTIQRTQQEDSAVYLCASSSGGASNQPQHFGDGTRLSIL.

The CDR3 nucleotides are TGTGCCAGCAGCTTAGGCCCAACCTACTACGAGCAGTACTTC. The encoded protein is CASSLGPTYYEQYF. The genes are TRBV7-9 and TRBJ2-7; D call uncertain. The CDR3 is made up of 14 amino acids. With 1 base removed from V and 3 bases from J, the gap between germline ends came to 10 bases. CDR1 and CDR2 from the germline V gene are SEHNR and FQNEAQ (reference sequence). Using reference TRBV7-9 and TRBJ2-7 for the parts outside the CDR3, the full variable domain is DTGVSQNPRHKITKRGQNVTFRCDPISEHNRLYWYRQTLGQGPEFLTYFQNEAQLEKSRLLSDRFSAERPKGSFSTLEIQRTEQGDSAMYLCASSLGPTYYEQYFGPGTRLTVT.

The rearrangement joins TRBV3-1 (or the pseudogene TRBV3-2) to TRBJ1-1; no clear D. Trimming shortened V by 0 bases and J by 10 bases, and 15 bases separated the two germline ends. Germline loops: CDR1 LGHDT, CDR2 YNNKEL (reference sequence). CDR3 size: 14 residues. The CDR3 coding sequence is TGTGCCAGCAGCCAAGAAAGTCTAGGTCGGCTAGCTTTCTTT. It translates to CASSQESLGRLAFF.

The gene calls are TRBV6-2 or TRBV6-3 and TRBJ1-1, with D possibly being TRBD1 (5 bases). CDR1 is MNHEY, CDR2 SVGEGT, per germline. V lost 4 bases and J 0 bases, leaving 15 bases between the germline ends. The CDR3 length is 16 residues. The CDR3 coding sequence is TGTGCCAGCAGTTCGGCGACGGGACTGCTGAACACTGAAGCTTTCTTT. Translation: CASSSATGLLNTEAFF.